The 11 T cell receptor beta chains presented below share a single source sample, sequenced in a study of control samples from healthy donors and cancer patients. TCRdb's copy holds only in-frame clones and misses some; the assay was immunoSEQ multiplex PCR. Of some 410,000 clones in the sample, approximately 90% are singletons; the top ten hold around 6.5%. The sequenced material came from PBMCs. The receptors here all came from a man aged 35 to 55 with head and neck cancer.

The CDR3 coding sequence is TGTGCCACCAGCAGAGATTACCAGACGGGCGCCGTGAAAGCAACTAATGAAAAACTGTTTTTT. This codes for CATSRDYQTGAVKATNEKLFF. The V call is TRBV15, the J call TRBJ1-4; D remains unclear. V lost 0 bases to trimming and J lost 0 bases, with 23 bases between them. The CDR3 covers 21 residues. Germline loops: CDR1 LNHNV, CDR2 YYDKDF (reference sequence).

The J gene is TRBJ1-5, the V gene TRBV21-1; the DNA was not used to check the table's D call, TRBD1. TRBV21-1 is a pseudogene. The CDR3 covers 13 residues. In DNA form, the CDR3 reads TGTGCCAGCAGGCGGACAGGGGATCAGCCCCAGCATTTT. Amino acid sequence: CASRRTGDQPQHF.

The chain carries TRBV9 and TRBJ2-3; 15 bases are a match to TRBD2. The CDR3 has 20 residues. Germline V gives CDR1 SGDLS, CDR2 YYNGEE. V gave up 0 bases and J gave up 5 bases; unmatched junction bases: 13. The CDR3 bases are TGTGCCAGCAGCGTAGACGGTAAAGGGACTAGCGGGAGGATAAGAGATACGCAGTATTTT. Translating gives CASSVDGKGTSGRIRDTQYF.

The V gene is TRBV5-1, the J gene TRBJ2-5, with D possibly matching TRBD2 (5 bases). Trimming pared 4 bases from V and 2 bases from J, leaving 12 bases between. The CDR3 is 14 residues long. CDR1 is SGHRS, CDR2 YFSETQ, per germline. CDR3 nucleotide sequence: TGCGCCAGCAGCCTCCAGCGGAGACAAGAGACCCAGTACTTC. Translated: CASSLQRRQETQYF.

The chain has TRBV9 and TRBJ2-1; TRBD1 matches at 8 bases. Trimming cost V 3 bases and J 7 bases; bases outside gene matches: 9. The CDR3 covers 15 residues. Germline CDR1 reads SGDLS; CDR2 reads YYNGEE. CDR3 in DNA: TGTGCCAGCAGCGCCCGACAGGGGACCTTTAATGAGCAGTTCTTC. Protein sequence: CASSARQGTFNEQFF.

CDR3 DNA sequence: TGTGCCAGCAGCGTAGATGAAGGGAGCTCCTACAATGAGCAGTTCTTC. This sequence encodes CASSVDEGSSYNEQFF. V usage is TRBV9 and J usage is TRBJ2-1; TRBD2 might be the D (5 bases). The length of the CDR3 is 16 residues. The V gene's germline CDR1 is SGDLS and CDR2 YYNGEE. V was pared by 0 bases and J by 0 bases, with 10 bases between.

V gene TRBV5-4 combines with J gene TRBJ1-3; unclear D gene. The V end was cut by 5 bases, the J end by 3 bases, with 18 bases between. The germline V gene encodes CDR1 SGHNT and CDR2 YYREEE (reference sequence). CDR3 length equals 16 residues. The CDR3 DNA follows: TGTGCCAGCAGAAGTGTGGGCGAGGGTGGTGGAAACACCATATATTTT. Translated: CASRSVGEGGGNTIYF.

The chain recombines TRBV27 with TRBJ1-5, with a weak D call TRBD1 (6 bases). Germline CDR1 reads MNHEY; CDR2 reads SMNVEV (reference sequence). V lost 2 bases, J lost 3 bases, and 11 bases lay in between. The CDR3 runs 15 residues. CDR3 in DNA: TGTGCCAGCAGTTTAGTGGCAGGGGACAATCAGCCCCAGCATTTT. The encoded protein is CASSLVAGDNQPQHF.

CDR3 region: CASSFGFRSRDNEQFF. The CDR3 nucleotides are TGTGCCAGCAGCTTTGGATTCAGAAGCAGAGACAATGAGCAGTTCTTC. The J gene is TRBJ2-1, the V gene TRBV7-9; D uncertain. Trimming shortened V by 3 bases and J by 5 bases, and 17 bases separated the two germline ends. Germline loops: CDR1 SEHNR, CDR2 FQNEAQ (reference sequence). The length of the CDR3 is 16 residues.

The chain uses TRBV11-1 and TRBJ1-2, with 7 bases aligning to TRBD1. The trim removed 1 base at V and 0 bases at J, leaving 2 bases unmatched. The CDR3 extends over 15 amino acids. Per germline, CDR1 SGHAT and CDR2 FQDESV (reference sequence). This CDR3 is CASSLGDSANYGYTF. CDR3 in DNA: TGTGCCAGCAGCTTAGGGGACAGCGCTAACTATGGCTACACCTTC. Together with reference TRBV11-1 and TRBJ1-2, the CDR3 gives the full variable domain: EAEVAQSPRYKITEKSQAVAFWCDPISGHATLYWYRQILGQGPELLVQFQDESVVDDSQLPKDRFSAERLKGVDSTLKIQPAELGDSAMYLCASSLGDSANYGYTFGSGTRLTVV.

V usage is TRBV5-4 and J usage is TRBJ2-3; D remains ambiguous. The ends were cut back, 0 bases at V and 2 bases at J, with 7 bases in the middle. This CDR3 spans 14 amino acids. Germline V CDR1 and CDR2: SGHNT, YYREEE (reference sequence). The CDR3 sequence is CASSLDPDTDTQYF. CDR3 DNA: TGTGCCAGCAGCTTGGACCCTGACACAGATACGCAGTATTTT.